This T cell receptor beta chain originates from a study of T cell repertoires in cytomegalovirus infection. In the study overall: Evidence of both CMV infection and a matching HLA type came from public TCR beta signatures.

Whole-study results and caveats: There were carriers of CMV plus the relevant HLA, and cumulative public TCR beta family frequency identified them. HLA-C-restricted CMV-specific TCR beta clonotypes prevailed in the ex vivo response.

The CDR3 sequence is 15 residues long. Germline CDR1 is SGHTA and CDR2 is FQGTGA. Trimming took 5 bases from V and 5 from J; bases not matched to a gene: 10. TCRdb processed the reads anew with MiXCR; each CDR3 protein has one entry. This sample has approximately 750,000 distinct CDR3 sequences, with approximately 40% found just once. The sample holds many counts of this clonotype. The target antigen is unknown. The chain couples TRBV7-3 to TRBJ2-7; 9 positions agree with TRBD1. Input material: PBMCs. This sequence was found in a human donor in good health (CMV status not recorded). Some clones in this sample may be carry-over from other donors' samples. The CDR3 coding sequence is TGTGCCAGCAGCGCGACCGGGACAGGGATGGACGAGCAGTACTTC. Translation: CASSATGTGMDEQYF.